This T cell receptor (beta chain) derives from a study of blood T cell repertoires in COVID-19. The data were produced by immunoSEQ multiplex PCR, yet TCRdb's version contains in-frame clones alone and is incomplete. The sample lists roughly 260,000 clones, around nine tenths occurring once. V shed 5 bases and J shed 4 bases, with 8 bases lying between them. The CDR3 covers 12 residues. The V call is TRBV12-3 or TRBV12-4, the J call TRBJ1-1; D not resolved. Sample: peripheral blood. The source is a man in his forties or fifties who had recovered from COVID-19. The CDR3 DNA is TGTGCCAGCAGTCTGAGGGCCACTGAAGCTTTCTTT. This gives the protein CASSLRATEAFF.